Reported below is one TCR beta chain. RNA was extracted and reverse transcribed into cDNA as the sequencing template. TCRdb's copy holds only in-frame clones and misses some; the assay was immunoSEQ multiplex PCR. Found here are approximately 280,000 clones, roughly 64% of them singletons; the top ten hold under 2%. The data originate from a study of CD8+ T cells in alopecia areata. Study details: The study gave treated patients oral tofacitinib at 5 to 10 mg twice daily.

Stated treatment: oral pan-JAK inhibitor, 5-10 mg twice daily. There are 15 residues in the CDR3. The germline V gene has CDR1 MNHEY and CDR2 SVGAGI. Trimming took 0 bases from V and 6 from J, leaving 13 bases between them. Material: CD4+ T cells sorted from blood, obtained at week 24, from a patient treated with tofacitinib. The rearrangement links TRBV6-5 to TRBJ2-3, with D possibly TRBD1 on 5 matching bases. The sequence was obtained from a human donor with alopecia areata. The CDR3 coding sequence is TGTGCCAGCAGTTACTCTAGGACACCCGCGGATACGCAGTATTTT. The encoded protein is CASSYSRTPADTQYF.